Each of the 3 T cell receptor beta chains below was sequenced from the same sample in a study of identical twins. TCRdb re-derived calls from the 5' RACE reads in MiXCR, one entry per CDR3 protein. Among under 400,000 distinct CDR3 sequences listed, 8.5% to 10% were seen once. The source material was naive T cells sorted from blood. Receptor source: a woman aged 45 to 65 in good health.

This clonotype was seen more than once but under ten times. The V and J genes are TRBV6-1 and TRBJ1-5, with D possibly being TRBD1 (6 bases). This CDR3 contains 14 residues. The V gene lost 4 bases and the J gene lost 2 bases, with 9 bases spanning the gap. Per germline, CDR1 MNHNS and CDR2 SASEGT. The CDR3 here is CASSVAGGNQPQHF. CDR3 coding DNA: TGTGCCAGCAGTGTAGCAGGGGGCAATCAGCCCCAGCATTTT.

The chain carries TRBV6-5 and TRBJ1-1, with a tentative D call TRBD1 (5 bases). CDR1 is MNHEY and CDR2 is SVGAGI in the germline V gene. V was cut by 7 bases and J by 4 bases, with 10 bases left in between. There are 12 residues in the CDR3. CDR3 sequence (DNA): TGTGCCAGCACAGGGTTGGGCACTGAAGCTTTCTTT. It is translated as CASTGLGTEAFF.

This clonotype turned up a few times. The rearrangement links TRBV15 to TRBJ1-2; no clear D gene. Germline CDR1 is LNHNV and CDR2 is YYDKDF (reference sequence). There are 16 residues in the CDR3. The ends were cut back, 0 bases at V and 1 base at J, with 12 bases in the middle. The CDR3: CATSREGILNNYGYTF. DNA of the CDR3: TGTGCCACCAGCAGAGAGGGGATACTTAATAACTATGGCTACACCTTC.